The 4 T cell receptor beta chains given below trace back to one sample, sequenced in a study of T cells after yellow fever vaccination. TCRdb processed the 5' RACE reads anew with MiXCR; each CDR3 protein has one entry. Among roughly 520,000 distinct CDR3 sequences, around a fifth were seen once, and the ten largest hold roughly a sixth. The sequencing used PBMCs, collected less than 25 days after the first yellow fever vaccination. These receptor sequences come from a man between 18 and 35 years old who received the YFV17D yellow fever vaccine.

This clonotype appeared many times. The rearrangement uses TRBV4-3 and TRBJ2-3, with TRBD2 identical over 10 bases. Looked up from germline, CDR1 is LGHNA and CDR2 is YSLEER. J gave up 2 bases and V 0 bases, and 8 bases lay outside the gene matches. The CDR3 has 18 amino acids. The CDR3 sequence is CASSQESLLAGATDTQYF. The CDR3 coding sequence is TGCGCCAGCAGCCAAGAAAGTCTCCTAGCGGGGGCCACAGATACGCAGTATTTT.

In its sample, this clonotype was seen a few times. The chain uses TRBV7-6 and TRBJ2-3; D is undetermined. V was pared by 3 bases and J by 5 bases, with 12 bases between. The CDR3 has 14 residues. In germline, CDR1 is SGHVS, CDR2 FNYEAQ. The CDR3 loop reads CASSLSWHLDTQYF. CDR3 coding DNA: TGTGCCAGCAGCTTGTCTTGGCACCTAGATACGCAGTATTTT.

The genes are TRBV20-1 and TRBJ2-3; D unclear. CDR3 length: 13 residues. Germline V gives CDR1 DFQATT, CDR2 SNEGSKA (reference sequence). V was pared by 0 bases and J by 2 bases, with 6 bases between. Here the CDR3 reads CSAREAITDTQYF. The CDR3 nucleotides read TGCAGTGCTAGAGAGGCCATCACAGATACGCAGTATTTT.

V gene TRBV5-1 combines with J gene TRBJ2-7; 8 bases match TRBD2. The V and J ends lost 0 bases and 7 bases, in that order; junction bases with no gene match: 3. The CDR3 has 13 residues. Looked up from germline, CDR1 is SGHRS and CDR2 is YFSETQ. CDR3 DNA sequence: TGCGCCAGCAGCTTGGCCGAGCGGGGGGAGCAGTACTTC. This translates into CASSLAERGEQYF. Looking up the rest from reference TRBV5-1 and TRBJ2-7 gives the full variable domain: KAGVTQTPRYLIKTRGQQVTLSCSPISGHRSVSWYQQTPGQGLQFLFEYFSETQRNKGNFPGRFSGRQFSNSRSEMNVSTLELGDSALYLCASSLAERGEQYFGPGTRLTVT.